The rows below give T cell receptor beta chains drawn from one sample of a study of T cell changes during pregnancy in multiple sclerosis. Only in-frame clones appear in the TCRdb table, and some are missing; sequencing was by immunoSEQ multiplex PCR. The sample contains around 40,000 clones, approximately 90% of which appear only once. Sequencing used CD8+ T cells from peripheral blood mononuclear cells, obtained before pregnancy. The receptor source for this set is a female donor with multiple sclerosis, enrolled in a pregnancy study. Each CDR3 is given with its conserved first and last residue. The order of the fields is J gene, V gene, clone size, CDR3 protein. For some rows the clone size is stated as once, few or many, or as a class when expanded; others skip it.

J gene: TRBJ2-1; V gene: TRBV4-1; clone size: NA; CDR3 protein: CASSQESSLPSGRSNEQFF
J gene: TRBJ2-6; V gene: TRBV28; clone size: NA; CDR3 protein: CASLTGDISGANVLTF
J gene: TRBJ1-5; V gene: TRBV6-6; clone size: NA; CDR3 protein: CASRTGQGAKQPQHF
J gene: TRBJ1-1; V gene: TRBV7-9; clone size: few; CDR3 protein: CASSFPGGEAFF
J gene: TRBJ2-7; V gene: TRBV5-6; clone size: NA; CDR3 protein: CASSLAGRFYEQYF
J gene: TRBJ1-2; V gene: TRBV2; clone size: NA; CDR3 protein: CASSDQGLEDGYTF
J gene: TRBJ2-3; V gene: TRBV5-6; clone size: NA; CDR3 protein: CASSTDSFTDTQYF
J gene: TRBJ2-3; V gene: TRBV9; clone size: NA; CDR3 protein: CASSARVAASTDTQYF
J gene: TRBJ1-6; V gene: TRBV18; clone size: few; CDR3 protein: CASSLFRVGSPLHF
J gene: TRBJ2-1; V gene: TRBV7-9; clone size: NA; CDR3 protein: CASREPGLAGNEQFF
J gene: TRBJ2-2; V gene: TRBV7-9; clone size: NA; CDR3 protein: CASGRSNTGELFF
J gene: TRBJ2-1; V gene: TRBV4-1; clone size: NA; CDR3 protein: CASSQDSWDRGQHPQFF
J gene: TRBJ2-7; V gene: TRBV28; clone size: few; CDR3 protein: CASISGREYEQYF
J gene: TRBJ1-1; V gene: TRBV6-5; clone size: NA; CDR3 protein: CASSYAPTGATEAFF
J gene: TRBJ1-2; V gene: TRBV30; clone size: NA; CDR3 protein: CAWSRTSLNYGYTF
J gene: TRBJ1-2; V gene: TRBV4-2; clone size: NA; CDR3 protein: CASSQDFTGLVGGYTF
J gene: TRBJ2-7; V gene: TRBV10-3; clone size: NA; CDR3 protein: CAARGSGGANEQYF
J gene: TRBJ2-7; V gene: TRBV7-3; clone size: NA; CDR3 protein: CASSLMGPGYEQYF
J gene: TRBJ2-7; V gene: TRBV5-6; clone size: once; CDR3 protein: CASSLSPSGEQYF
J gene: TRBJ1-2; V gene: TRBV14; clone size: NA; CDR3 protein: CASSQERTGNGYTF
J gene: TRBJ2-5; V gene: TRBV5-1; clone size: NA; CDR3 protein: CASRSQETQYF
J gene: TRBJ2-1; V gene: TRBV5-1; clone size: NA; CDR3 protein: CASSFSGGFNEQFF
J gene: TRBJ2-1; V gene: TRBV4-1; clone size: NA; CDR3 protein: CASSLSSGGFREQFF
J gene: TRBJ2-7; V gene: TRBV10-2; clone size: NA; CDR3 protein: CASSESGRSYEQYF
J gene: TRBJ2-6; V gene: TRBV6-1; clone size: NA; CDR3 protein: CASSEAPTGPSGANVLTF
J gene: TRBJ2-7; V gene: TRBV7-8; clone size: NA; CDR3 protein: CASSPSAAYEQYF
J gene: TRBJ2-3; V gene: TRBV5-1; clone size: NA; CDR3 protein: CASRDGREDTQYF
J gene: TRBJ1-1; V gene: TRBV30; clone size: NA; CDR3 protein: CAWSHGDRGNTEAFF
J gene: TRBJ2-1; V gene: TRBV5-4; clone size: NA; CDR3 protein: CASSGLAGGNEQFF
J gene: TRBJ2-1; V gene: TRBV27; clone size: NA; CDR3 protein: CASSWGSGTSGGGSNEQFF
J gene: TRBJ2-1; V gene: TRBV11-2; clone size: NA; CDR3 protein: CASSSLAGSSYNEQFF
J gene: TRBJ2-1; V gene: TRBV28; clone size: NA; CDR3 protein: CASSPPGRGNEQFF
J gene: TRBJ2-1; V gene: TRBV2; clone size: NA; CDR3 protein: CASSHLEGLHYNEQFF